This T cell receptor (beta chain) was documented in a study of T-cell memory formation after mild COVID-19. UMIs and sample barcodes were carried by the TCR alpha and TCR beta cDNA libraries that 5'RACE produced using constant-segment primers. TCRdb passed the 5' RACE reads through MiXCR, listing each CDR3 protein once. Seen here are about 320,000 distinct CDR3 sequences, roughly an eighth observed once, and the top ten hold approximately 22%. On this clonotype: As yet, its antigen is unknown.

Trimming removed 4 bases from V and 5 bases from J, with 8 bases in between. Per the germline V gene, CDR1 is SQVTM and CDR2 is ANQGSEA. The CDR3 length is 11 residues. Study findings and constraints: A balance of CD4 and CD8 characterized clones contracting day 15 to 85, whereas later expanders leaned CD4+.

This TCR came from a man in his late teens or twenties who had mild COVID-19 (a few samples of this study predate the infection). Cell type and time point are not known. Sequencing was performed on PBMCs or a T cell subset sorted from them (not recorded which). The chain has TRBV29-1 and TRBJ1-1, with D possibly being TRBD1 (5 bases). CDR3 loop: CSVVTETEAFF. CDR3 DNA: TGCAGCGTTGTGACAGAGACTGAAGCTTTCTTT.